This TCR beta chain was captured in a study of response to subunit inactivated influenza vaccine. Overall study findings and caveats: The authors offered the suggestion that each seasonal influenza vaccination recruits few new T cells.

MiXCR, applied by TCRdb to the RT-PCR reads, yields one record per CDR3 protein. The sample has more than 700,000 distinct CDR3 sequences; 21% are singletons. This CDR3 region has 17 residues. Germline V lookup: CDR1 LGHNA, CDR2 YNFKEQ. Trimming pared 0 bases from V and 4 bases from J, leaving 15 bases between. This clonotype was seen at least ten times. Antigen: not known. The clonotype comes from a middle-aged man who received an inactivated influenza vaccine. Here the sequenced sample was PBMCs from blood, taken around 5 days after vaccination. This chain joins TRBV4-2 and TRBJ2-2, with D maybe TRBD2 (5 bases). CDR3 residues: CASSQDLPQAGTGELFF. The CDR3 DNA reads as TGTGCCAGCAGCCAAGATCTGCCCCAGGCGGGCACCGGGGAGCTGTTTTTT.